This T cell receptor (beta chain) appears in the sequencing data of a study of T cell clusters in autoimmune cytopenias. At the level of the study: Healthy control donors averaged around 54 years of age, with a median of roughly 62 years. The median distinct TRB clonotype count was about 2,400 per sample, from a median roughly 52,000 reads.

TRB was amplified by touch-down multiplex PCR, primer pools A and B combined. Reprocessing the multiplex PCR reads, TCRdb reports a single entry for every CDR3 protein and omits DNA. The sample has about 2,900 distinct CDR3 sequences. Its frequency marks this clonotype as medium-sized (0.01 to 0.1%). Its antigen is not identified. Findings of the study overall: Primary autoimmune cytopenia patients appeared to lack physiological T cell clusters present in healthy donors.

TRB amplification used 250 ng of peripheral blood genomic DNA. The sample was also linked to a second study, of T cell repertoires in aging, cancer and after chemotherapy. That study reports: About 8.8 million TCR reads were in the whole dataset.

The receptor's source is a human donor in good health. What was sequenced was peripheral blood.

CDR3 protein: CASSLVAGGYNEQFF. The chain combines TRBV7-2 with TRBJ2-1; as DNA is missing, the TRBD2 call by TCRdb cannot be tested. CDR1 and CDR2 (germline): SGHTA, FQGNSA. The CDR3 is made up of 15 amino acids.